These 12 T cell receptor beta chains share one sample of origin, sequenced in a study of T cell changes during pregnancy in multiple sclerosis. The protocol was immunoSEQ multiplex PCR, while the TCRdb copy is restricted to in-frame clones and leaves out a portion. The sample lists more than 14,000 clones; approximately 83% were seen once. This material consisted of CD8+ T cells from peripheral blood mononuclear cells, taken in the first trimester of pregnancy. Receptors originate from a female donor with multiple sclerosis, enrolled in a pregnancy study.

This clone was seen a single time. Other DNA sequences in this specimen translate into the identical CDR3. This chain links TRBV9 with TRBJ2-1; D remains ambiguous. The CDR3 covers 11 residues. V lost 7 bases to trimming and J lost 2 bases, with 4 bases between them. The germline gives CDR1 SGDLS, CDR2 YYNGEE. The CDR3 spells CASGPYNEQFF. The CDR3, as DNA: TGTGCCAGCGGCCCCTACAATGAGCAGTTCTTC.

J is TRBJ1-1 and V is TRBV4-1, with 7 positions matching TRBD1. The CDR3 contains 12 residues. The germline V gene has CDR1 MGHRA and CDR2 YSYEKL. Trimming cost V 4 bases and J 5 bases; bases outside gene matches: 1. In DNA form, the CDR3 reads TGCGCCAGCAGCCTGACAGGGACTGAAGCTTTCTTT. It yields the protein CASSLTGTEAFF.

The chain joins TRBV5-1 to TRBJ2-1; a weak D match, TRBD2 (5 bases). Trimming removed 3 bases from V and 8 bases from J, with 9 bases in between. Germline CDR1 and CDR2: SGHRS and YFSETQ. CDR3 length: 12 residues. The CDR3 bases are TGCGCCAGCAGCTGGGTGGGAGATGAGCAGTTCTTC. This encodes CASSWVGDEQFF.

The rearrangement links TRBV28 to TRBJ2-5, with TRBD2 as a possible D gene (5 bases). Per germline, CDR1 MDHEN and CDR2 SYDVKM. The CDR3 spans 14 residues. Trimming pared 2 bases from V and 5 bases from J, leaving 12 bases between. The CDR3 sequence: CASSLSLAGETQYF. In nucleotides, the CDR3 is TGTGCCAGCAGTTTAAGCCTAGCCGGGGAGACCCAGTACTTC. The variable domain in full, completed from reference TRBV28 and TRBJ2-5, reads DVKVTQSSRYLVKRTGEKVFLECVQDMDHENMFWYRQDPGLGLRLIYFSYDVKMKEKGDIPEGYSVSREKKERFSLILESASTNQTSMYLCASSLSLAGETQYFGPGTRLLVL.

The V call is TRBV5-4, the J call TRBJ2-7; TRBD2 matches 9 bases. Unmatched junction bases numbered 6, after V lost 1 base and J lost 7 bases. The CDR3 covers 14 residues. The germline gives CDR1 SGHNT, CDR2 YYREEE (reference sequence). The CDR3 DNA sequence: TGTGCCAGCAGCTTGTGGACTAGCGCGGGTGAGCAGTACTTC. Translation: CASSLWTSAGEQYF.

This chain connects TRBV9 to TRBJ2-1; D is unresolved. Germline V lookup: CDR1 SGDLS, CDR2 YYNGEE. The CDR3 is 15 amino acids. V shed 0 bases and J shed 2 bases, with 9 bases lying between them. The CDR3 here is CASSVDSRPYNEQFF. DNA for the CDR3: TGTGCCAGCAGCGTAGACAGTCGGCCCTACAATGAGCAGTTCTTC.

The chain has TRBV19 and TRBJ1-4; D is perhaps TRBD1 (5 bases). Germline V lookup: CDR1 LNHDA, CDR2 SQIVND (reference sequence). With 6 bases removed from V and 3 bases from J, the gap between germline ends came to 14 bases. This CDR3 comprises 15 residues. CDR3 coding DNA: TGTGCCAGTAGCCGCAGACAGTATTCTAATGAAAAACTGTTTTTT. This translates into CASSRRQYSNEKLFF.

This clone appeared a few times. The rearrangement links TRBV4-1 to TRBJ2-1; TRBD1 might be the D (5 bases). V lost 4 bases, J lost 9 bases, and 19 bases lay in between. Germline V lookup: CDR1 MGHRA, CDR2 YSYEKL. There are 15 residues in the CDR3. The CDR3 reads CASSLQGFPLGEQFF. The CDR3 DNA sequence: TGCGCCAGCAGCCTGCAGGGTTTCCCTCTGGGTGAGCAGTTCTTC.

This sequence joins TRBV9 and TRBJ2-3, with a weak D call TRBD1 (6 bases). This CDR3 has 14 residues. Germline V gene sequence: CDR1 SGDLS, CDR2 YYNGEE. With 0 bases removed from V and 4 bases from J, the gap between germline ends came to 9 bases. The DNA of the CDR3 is TGTGCCAGCAGCGTAGTACAGGGTGCAGATACGCAGTATTTT. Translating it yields CASSVVQGADTQYF.

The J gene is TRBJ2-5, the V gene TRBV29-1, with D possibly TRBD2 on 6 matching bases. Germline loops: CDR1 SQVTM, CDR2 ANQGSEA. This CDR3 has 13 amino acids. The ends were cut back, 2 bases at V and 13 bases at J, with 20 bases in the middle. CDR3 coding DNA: TGCAGCGTTGAACCCTCCTGGACGGGAGTTTTGTACTTC. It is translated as CSVEPSWTGVLYF.

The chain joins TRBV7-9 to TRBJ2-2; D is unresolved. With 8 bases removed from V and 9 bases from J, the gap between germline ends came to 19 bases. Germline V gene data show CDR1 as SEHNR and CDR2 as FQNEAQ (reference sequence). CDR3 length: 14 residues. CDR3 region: CASQRTATPRELFF. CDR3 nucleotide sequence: TGTGCCAGCCAGCGAACGGCCACACCGCGGGAGCTGTTTTTT.

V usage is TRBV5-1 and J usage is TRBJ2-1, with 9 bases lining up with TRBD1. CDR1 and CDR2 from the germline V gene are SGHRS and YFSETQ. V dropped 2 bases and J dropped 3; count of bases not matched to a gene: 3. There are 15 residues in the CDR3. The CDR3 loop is CASSFGQGSYNEQFF. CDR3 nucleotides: TGCGCCAGCAGCTTCGGACAGGGGAGCTACAATGAGCAGTTCTTC.